Sequencing of this T cell receptor beta chain was carried out in a study of OX40 agonist ivuxolimab in advanced cancers. This clone was detected only once. Its antigen remains unidentified. Sequencing was performed with immunoSEQ multiplex PCR; in TCRdb, only in-frame clones are kept and a portion is missing. Of tens of thousands of clones detected, 80% to 90% appear once; the ten largest clones hold 4.7%. V was clipped by 8 bases and J by 5 bases, with 12 bases between them. This CDR3 has 12 residues. Germline V gene lookup returns CDR1 MDHEN and CDR2 SYDVKM. Study-wide points: The CD4+ and CD8+ T cells in the blood had expanded clonally by week 6 at 0.1 to 3.0 mg/kg.

The V call is TRBV28, the J call TRBJ2-5, with D unresolved. Source: CD4+ or CD8+ T cells sorted from blood, taken in a trial of the OX40 agonist ivuxolimab. The receptor comes from an adult with an advanced solid tumor such as melanoma, head and neck, liver or kidney cancer. CDR3 amino acids: CASARRLETQYF. CDR3 sequence (DNA): TGTGCCAGCGCGCGACGGTTGGAGACCCAGTACTTC.